This T cell receptor beta chain was found in a study of T cells after yellow fever vaccination. The study, taken as a whole, reports: Shared CD4/CD8 clonotypes were a small share, likely from convergent recombination.

Per germline, CDR1 LNHDA and CDR2 SQIVND (reference sequence). CDR3 length equals 14 residues. The junction had 8 bases not matched to a gene; V was cut back by 6 bases and J by 5 bases. Via MiXCR, TCRdb re-called the 5' RACE reads, giving one row per CDR3 protein. The sample consists of a few hundred thousand distinct CDR3 sequences, 3% to 4.5% of them appearing once. This clonotype was counted between two and nine times. Its matching antigen is unknown. The TCR was taken from a man younger than 35 who received the YFV17D yellow fever vaccine. The chain employs TRBV19 and TRBJ2-3; 7 positions agree with TRBD1. The specimen was PBMCs, collected 5 days after the yellow fever booster vaccination. The CDR3 spells CASSIRGPIDTQYF. The CDR3 DNA sequence: TGTGCCAGTAGCATTAGGGGGCCAATAGATACGCAGTATTTT.